This is a list of T cell receptor beta chains from one sample in a study of patients and donors after allogeneic stem cell transplantation. A single record per CDR3 protein comes from TCRdb applying MiXCR to the RT-PCR reads. The table lists 150,000 to 200,000 distinct CDR3 sequences, approximately 31% of them singletons. Sequencing was done on a sample of blood, either unsorted or a sorted T cell fraction (not recorded which). These receptors were taken from a human donor who was either an allogeneic HSCT recipient or a stem cell or donor lymphocyte infusion donor (not recorded which). It is not recorded whose cells these are; they may come from a transplant donor. Both conserved end residues are part of each CDR3. The order of the fields is clone size, J gene, V gene, CDR3 protein. For some rows the clone size is stated as once, few or many, or as a class when expanded; others skip it.

size: few
J: TRBJ2-2
V: TRBV15
CDR3: CATSREEGWNTGELFF

size: -
J: TRBJ2-1
V: TRBV9
CDR3: CASSLREKSVYNEQFF

size: -
J: TRBJ2-7
V: TRBV5-1
CDR3: CASSSPGDYEQYF

size: few
J: TRBJ2-7
V: TRBV29-1
CDR3: CSVEFPSGSYEQYF

size: few
J: TRBJ1-5
V: TRBV29-1
CDR3: CSVGAGGQPQHF

size: -
J: TRBJ1-5
V: TRBV30
CDR3: CAWSTGVSNQPQHF

size: -
J: TRBJ2-7
V: TRBV29-1
CDR3: CSVGGVLLYEQYF

size: -
J: TRBJ1-2
V: TRBV12-3/TRBV12-4
CDR3: CASSPPTGGAHYGYTF

size: -
J: TRBJ2-5
V: TRBV5-1
CDR3: CASSLPEGAEETQYF

size: few
J: TRBJ2-7
V: TRBV28
CDR3: CASRHGAGTGTHYEQYF

size: few
J: TRBJ1-5
V: TRBV9
CDR3: CASSVDSRGGQPQHF

size: -
J: TRBJ2-1
V: TRBV7-6
CDR3: CASSLVAGGPDEQFF

size: once
J: TRBJ2-7
V: TRBV12-3/TRBV12-4
CDR3: CASSPTGRGPYEQYF

size: -
J: TRBJ2-1
V: TRBV11-1
CDR3: CASSLGVRSYNEQFF

size: few
J: TRBJ1-3
V: TRBV12-3/TRBV12-4
CDR3: CASSSFSGNTIYF

size: -
J: TRBJ2-3
V: TRBV29-1
CDR3: CSVVGDLRDTQYF

size: few
J: TRBJ2-7
V: TRBV4-3
CDR3: CASSQDLSYEQYF

size: -
J: TRBJ2-7
V: TRBV4-2
CDR3: CASSQVQGYGLALTYEQYF

size: -
J: TRBJ1-5
V: TRBV4-2
CDR3: CASSQTTGSNQPQHF

size: -
J: TRBJ2-3
V: TRBV5-5
CDR3: CASSLRGTVITDTQYF

size: once
J: TRBJ2-5
V: TRBV12-3/TRBV12-4
CDR3: CASSFGGEGELTRETQYF

size: -
J: TRBJ2-3
V: TRBV20-1
CDR3: CSARDEREYPTDTQYF

size: few
J: TRBJ2-3
V: TRBV6-5
CDR3: CASSYSAGRGDTQYF

size: -
J: TRBJ2-3
V: TRBV24-1
CDR3: CATSDLPGTSGRATQYF

size: -
J: TRBJ1-1
V: TRBV7-9
CDR3: CALTGEDTEAFF

size: -
J: TRBJ2-2
V: TRBV6-5
CDR3: CASSIRPWNTGELFF

size: many
J: TRBJ1-4
V: TRBV27
CDR3: CASRQGANEKLFF

size: few
J: TRBJ1-1
V: TRBV18
CDR3: CASSPQDMNTEAFF

size: once
J: TRBJ2-4
V: TRBV6-5
CDR3: CASGRDIQYF

size: -
J: TRBJ1-5
V: TRBV5-5
CDR3: CASSLTGTAAQGTNQPQHF

size: few
J: TRBJ1-5
V: TRBV12-3/TRBV12-4
CDR3: CASSFLDRGQPQHF

size: many
J: TRBJ1-5
V: TRBV12-3/TRBV12-4
CDR3: CASMIGLGQPQHF

size: few
J: TRBJ2-7
V: TRBV2
CDR3: CASRADEQYF

size: many
J: TRBJ1-2
V: TRBV15
CDR3: CATSREGYGYTF

size: few
J: TRBJ2-2
V: TRBV6-2/TRBV6-3
CDR3: CASTGTARPGELFF

size: few
J: TRBJ1-6
V: TRBV9
CDR3: CASSAWTGDYSPLHF

size: once
J: TRBJ2-3
V: TRBV7-2
CDR3: CASSLAWGSGGTDTQYF

size: -
J: TRBJ2-1
V: TRBV12-3/TRBV12-4
CDR3: CATGTFYGNEQFF

size: few
J: TRBJ2-2
V: TRBV25-1
CDR3: CASSAGPRGELFF

size: medium-sized
J: TRBJ2-7
V: TRBV5-6
CDR3: CASFRRGTSGLGEQYF

size: -
J: TRBJ2-5
V: TRBV27
CDR3: CASSFLAGRNPQETQYF

size: -
J: TRBJ2-1
V: TRBV7-3
CDR3: CASSLRLAGNNEQFF

size: few
J: TRBJ1-4
V: TRBV25-1
CDR3: CASSESGRVTNEKLFF

size: few
J: TRBJ2-5
V: TRBV12-3/TRBV12-4
CDR3: CASSSTWVSRETQYF

size: many
J: TRBJ1-2
V: TRBV27
CDR3: CASSYGQGVSYRYTF

size: -
J: TRBJ2-7
V: TRBV5-1
CDR3: CASSNEREGNYEQYF

size: -
J: TRBJ2-7
V: TRBV3-1
CDR3: CASSYTATEQYF

size: few
J: TRBJ1-4
V: TRBV29-1
CDR3: CSRTGHEKLFF

size: -
J: TRBJ1-5
V: TRBV20-1
CDR3: CSARHTGNHQPQHF